These 19 T cell receptor beta chains were sequenced from one sample in a study of T cells in women clearing cervical HPV infection. Here immunoSEQ multiplex PCR was the method, and the copy in TCRdb shows in-frame clones only, minus some. The ten top clones account for approximately 12%, within a sample of approximately 17,000 clones. Input material: blood buffy coat. Source of these receptors: a woman aged 18 to 69 with a cervical HPV16 infection that either progressed to CIN3+ or cleared (not recorded which).

In the case of this clone: The read ends 3 residues early relative to the CDR3; the germline J gene fills the gap. The chain is built from TRBV5-5 and TRBJ1-2, with D possibly being TRBD1 (5 bases). V gave up 1 base and J gave up 2 bases, with 9 bases separating them. The CDR3 runs to 14 residues. Germline CDR1 SGHKS, CDR2 YYEKEE (reference sequence). The sequenced part of the CDR3 DNA is TGTGCCAGCAGCTTGCAGACAGAAAACTATGGC. Residues: CASSLQTENYG. The whole CDR3 protein reads CASSLQTENYGYTF.

The CDR3 DNA, read in part, is TGCGCCAGCAGCGGGCTAGCGGGGGGCACCGGGGAG. Its protein is CASSGLAGGTGE. The CDR3 as a whole reads CASSGLAGGTGELFF. The chain couples TRBV5-1 to TRBJ2-2; 11 bases agree with TRBD2. The observed sequence ends 3 residues before the CDR3 terminus, with the missing tail filled in from the germline J gene. Trimming at V came to 4 bases and at J to 4 bases, leaving 3 bases not matched to a gene. CDR3 length: 15 residues. Per the germline V gene, CDR1 is SGHRS and CDR2 is YFSETQ.

The sequenced CDR3 bases are TGTGCCAGCAGCTTAGAGGGTGGTCAGCCC. It is translated as CASSLEGGQP. The entire CDR3 sequence reads CASSLEGGQPQHF. The rearrangement links TRBV7-9 to TRBJ1-5; D uncertain. The read ends 3 residues shy of where the CDR3 ends; the end is completed using the germline J gene. The CDR3 has 13 amino acids. The germline V gene has CDR1 SEHNR and CDR2 FQNEAQ (reference sequence). V was pared by 1 base and J by 6 bases, with 7 bases between. The variable domain in full, completed from reference TRBV7-9 and TRBJ1-5, reads DTGVSQNPRHKITKRGQNVTFRCDPISEHNRLYWYRQTLGQGPEFLTYFQNEAQLEKSRLLSDRFSAERPKGSFSTLEIQRTEQGDSAMYLCASSLEGGQPQHFGDGTRLSIL.

On this clone: Sequencing ends 3 residues short of the CDR3 end; the germline J gene provides the rest. This rearrangement joins TRBV7-8 to TRBJ2-7, with TRBD2 matching 14 bases. The V gene end was trimmed by 4 bases and the J gene end by 2 bases; junction bases not matched to a gene: 7. The CDR3 sequence is 17 residues long. Germline CDR1 and CDR2: SGHVS and FQNEAQ. CDR3 residues: CASSSTLTSGRAYEQYF. The DNA read from the CDR3 is TGTGCCAGCAGCTCTACGCTGACTAGCGGGAGGGCCTACGAG.

CDR3 bases read: TGTGCCAGCAGGCCCGCCGGGACAGGGTGGGAGACC. The encoded protein is CASRPAGTGWET. The CDR3 as a whole reads CASRPAGTGWETQYF. This chain uses TRBV28 with TRBJ2-5; TRBD1 aligns across 9 bases. Read data end 3 residues before the CDR3 end; the end is taken from the germline J gene. The CDR3 extends over 15 amino acids. Trimming took 6 bases from V and 5 from J; bases not matched to a gene: 10. CDR1 and CDR2 (germline): MDHEN, SYDVKM. Full variable domain (missing parts from reference TRBV28 and TRBJ2-5): DVKVTQSSRYLVKRTGEKVFLECVQDMDHENMFWYRQDPGLGLRLIYFSYDVKMKEKGDIPEGYSVSREKKERFSLILESASTNQTSMYLCASRPAGTGWETQYFGPGTRLLVL.

For this clone: The read ends 3 residues shy of where the CDR3 ends; the end is completed using the germline J gene. This sequence joins TRBV9 and TRBJ1-1; 7 bases line up with TRBD1. CDR1 is SGDLS, CDR2 YYNGEE, per germline. The CDR3 has 15 residues. The V segment lost 3 bases and the J segment 1 base; nucleotides outside the gene matches: 6. CDR3 region: CASSAHRGRNTEAFF. Incomplete CDR3 DNA: TGTGCCAGCAGCGCTCACAGGGGTAGGAACACTGAA.

Remarks on this clone: The CDR3 end lies 3 residues beyond the end of the read and is filled in from the germline J gene. J is TRBJ2-1 and V is TRBV5-1; a possible D gene is TRBD1 (6 bases). Germline-derived CDR1 and CDR2 are SGHRS and YFSETQ. This CDR3 is built from 15 residues. The V end was cut by 1 base, the J end by 5 bases, with 13 bases between. The CDR3 region is CASSLIGYRDNEQFF. Partial CDR3 DNA: TGCGCCAGCAGCTTGATAGGCTACAGGGACAATGAG. Based on the CDR3 plus reference TRBV5-1 and TRBJ2-1, the full variable domain is KAGVTQTPRYLIKTRGQQVTLSCSPISGHRSVSWYQQTPGQGLQFLFEYFSETQRNKGNFPGRFSGRQFSNSRSEMNVSTLELGDSALYLCASSLIGYRDNEQFFGPGTRLTVL.

On this clone itself: With the read ending 3 residues before the CDR3 end, the germline J gene is used to fill in that end. The gene calls are TRBV29-1 and TRBJ2-5, with 10 bases lining up with TRBD1. Per the germline V gene, CDR1 is SQVTM and CDR2 is ANQGSEA. The CDR3 runs to 14 residues. Incomplete CDR3 DNA: TGCAGCGTTGTTCTCGCGCCGACAGGGGGCACC. Encoded protein: CSVVLAPTGGT. The full CDR3 reads CSVVLAPTGGTQYF. Looking up the rest from reference TRBV29-1 and TRBJ2-5 gives the full variable domain: SAVISQKPSRDICQRGTSLTIQCQVDSQVTMMFWYRQQPGQSLTLIATANQGSEATYESGFVIDKFPISRPNLTFSTLTVSNMSPEDSSIYLCSVVLAPTGGTQYFGPGTRLLVL.

Points on this clone: The read stops 3 residues short of the end of the CDR3; the missing end is completed from the germline J gene. J is TRBJ2-5 and V is TRBV5-1; D is perhaps TRBD1 or TRBD2 (5 bases each). V shed 10 bases and J shed 3 bases, with 13 bases lying between them. The CDR3 is 12 amino acids. CDR1 and CDR2 from the germline V gene are SGHRS and YFSETQ. CDR3: CAGSRGEETQYF. Incomplete CDR3 DNA: TGCGCCGGCTCGAGGGGTGAAGAGACC.

The CDR3 protein is CASSISGTPTYEQYF. CDR3 DNA, as far as it was read: TGTGCCAGTAGTATAAGCGGGACGCCAACCTACGAG. This chain links TRBV19 with TRBJ2-7, with 7 bases identical to TRBD2. The read terminates 3 residues before the CDR3 end, so the remaining end is supplied by the germline J gene. Trimming cost V 2 bases and J 2 bases; bases outside gene matches: 6. The length of the CDR3 is 15 residues. Germline CDR1 reads LNHDA; CDR2 reads SQIVND (reference sequence). Complete variable domain (other parts from reference TRBV19 and TRBJ2-7): DGGITQSPKYLFRKEGQNVTLSCEQNLNHDAMYWYRQDPGQGLRLIYYSQIVNDFQKGDIAEGYSVSREKKESFPLTVTSAQKNPTAFYLCASSISGTPTYEQYFGPGTRLTVT.

A remark on this clone: The read gets to within 3 residues of the CDR3 end, and the germline J gene fills in the rest. V gene TRBV19 combines with J gene TRBJ1-4; TRBD1 aligns across 12 bases. V gave up 7 bases and J gave up 4 bases; unmatched junction bases: 13. CDR3 length equals 18 residues. Germline V lookup: CDR1 LNHDA, CDR2 SQIVND (reference sequence). CDR3 DNA (partial): TGTGCCAGTAAAACTACCGGGACAGGGGGCTCGGGTAATGAAAAA. Protein: CASKTTGTGGSGNEK. The CDR3 in its entirety is CASKTTGTGGSGNEKLFF.

Regarding this clone: The sequence runs out 3 residues before the end of the CDR3; the remainder is reconstructed from the germline J gene. The V gene is TRBV19, the J gene TRBJ2-4, with D tentatively TRBD2 (6 bases). The CDR3 loop spans 18 amino acids. Germline values: CDR1 LNHDA, CDR2 SQIVND (reference sequence). V lost 3 bases, J lost 2 bases, and 20 bases lay in between. CDR3 sequence: CASSMWSAGKRTKNIQYF. Incomplete CDR3 DNA: TGTGCCAGTAGTATGTGGAGCGCGGGGAAGAGGACCAAAAACATT.

About this clone: The read gets to within 3 residues of the CDR3 end, and the germline J gene fills in the rest. J is TRBJ1-1 and V is TRBV5-1; 8 bases are a match to TRBD1. This CDR3 has 16 amino acids. The germline gives CDR1 SGHRS, CDR2 YFSETQ. V lost 1 base to trimming and J lost 2 bases; unmatched junction nucleotides: 7. CDR3 DNA (partial): TGCGCCAGCAGCTTGTGGGCCGACAGGGGAAACACTGAA. This sequence encodes CASSLWADRGNTE. The complete CDR3 protein is CASSLWADRGNTEAFF.

Comment on this clone: The CDR3 is cut off 3 residues early in the read; its end comes from the germline J gene. V is TRBV30 and J is TRBJ1-5; perhaps TRBD1 as D (6 bases). This CDR3 is built from 15 residues. Germline CDR1 GTSNPN, CDR2 SVGIG (reference sequence). The germline V and J ends were trimmed by 3 bases and 5 bases, with 17 bases remaining between them. CDR3 bases read: TGTGCCTGGAGCGGGGACCGCAGGGGATATCAGCCC. Translating gives CAWSGDRRGYQP. The CDR3, in full, reads CAWSGDRRGYQPQHF.

On this clone: The read stops 3 residues short of the end of the CDR3; the missing end is completed from the germline J gene. The genes are TRBV27 and TRBJ2-7; 7 bases are a match to TRBD1. The CDR3 is 17 residues long. V lost 5 bases to trimming and J lost 0 bases; unmatched junction nucleotides: 13. The germline V gene has CDR1 MNHEY and CDR2 SMNVEV (reference sequence). Partial CDR3 DNA: TGTGCCAGCAGTGTTATTATTGGACAGGAAACCTCCTACGAG. It encodes CASSVIIGQETSYE. The full CDR3 protein reads CASSVIIGQETSYEQYF.

As for this clone: Read data end 3 residues before the CDR3 end; the end is taken from the germline J gene. V usage is TRBV7-7 and J usage is TRBJ2-3; possible D gene TRBD1, 5 bases. The CDR3 runs 16 residues. Deletions cut 1 base from V and 4 bases from J, with 15 bases between. In germline, CDR1 is SSHAT, CDR2 FNYEAQ (reference sequence). The CDR3 bases that were read are TGTGCCAGCAGCTTAGGAGCAAGCAGGGTTGCAGATACG. Translating gives CASSLGASRVADT. The entire CDR3 is CASSLGASRVADTQYF.

As regards this clone: The observed sequence ends 3 residues before the CDR3 terminus, with the missing tail filled in from the germline J gene. This sequence joins TRBV5-4 and TRBJ1-2; D remains unclear. V gave up 0 bases and J gave up 3 bases, with 12 bases separating them. The V gene's germline CDR1 is SGHNT and CDR2 YYREEE (reference sequence). The length of the CDR3 is 15 residues. The chain's CDR3 is CASSLGVRRDYGYTF. The part of the CDR3 DNA that was read is TGTGCCAGCAGCTTGGGGGTCAGGCGGGACTATGGC.

On this clone: The read terminates 3 residues before the CDR3 end, so the remaining end is supplied by the germline J gene. V is TRBV10-3 and J is TRBJ2-1, with 10 nucleotides matching TRBD2. With 4 bases clipped from V and 5 bases from J, the junction kept 11 bases outside the gene matches. The CDR3 is 17 residues long. Germline assignment: CDR1 ENHRY and CDR2 SYGVKD. Here the CDR3 reads CAISAESGRGPHNEQFF. CDR3 DNA, as far as it was read: TGTGCCATCAGTGCAGAAAGCGGGAGGGGCCCCCACAATGAG.

About this clone: The CDR3 goes on 3 residues after the read ends, and that part is filled in from the germline J gene. The rearrangement joins TRBV20-1 to TRBJ2-1; tentatively, D is TRBD2 (7 bases). V lost 6 bases and J 6 bases, leaving 15 bases between the germline ends. Germline-derived CDR1 and CDR2 are DFQATT and SNEGSKA (reference sequence). CDR3 length: 13 amino acids. CDR3 in amino acids: CSAMAGASNEQFF. The sequenced part of the CDR3 DNA is TGCAGTGCGATGGCGGGGGCGTCCAATGAG.